One sample yielded the 7 T cell receptor beta chains listed below, sequenced in a study of T-cell memory formation after mild COVID-19. Using its own MiXCR run on the 5' RACE reads, TCRdb lists one record per CDR3 protein. The table shows a few hundred thousand distinct CDR3 sequences, with approximately 9% occurring only once. The sample consisted of PBMCs or a T cell subset sorted from them (not recorded which). These receptors came from a man in his late teens or twenties who had mild COVID-19 (a few samples of this study predate the infection). Cell type and time point are not known.

The rearrangement uses TRBV30 and TRBJ2-1, with D unclear. The germline V gene encodes CDR1 GTSNPN and CDR2 SVGIG (reference sequence). The germline V and J ends were trimmed by 3 bases and 6 bases, with 18 bases remaining between them. This CDR3 has 15 residues. The CDR3 coding sequence is TGTGCCTGGAGCCTCACCGGCCCTTATACCAATGAGCAGTTCTTC. Its protein product is CAWSLTGPYTNEQFF. Full variable domain (remainder filled in from reference TRBV30 and TRBJ2-1): SQTIHQWPATLVQPVGSPLSLECTVEGTSNPNLYWYRQAAGRGLQLLFYSVGIGQISSEVPQNLSASRPQDRQFILSSKKLLLSDSGFYLCAWSLTGPYTNEQFFGPGTRLTVL.

This clonotype has a count of ten or more. CDR3 sequence reads: CASSARDTTYNEQFF. The CDR3 nucleotides read TGCGCCAGCAGCGCCCGGGACACCACCTACAATGAGCAGTTCTTC. This chain joins TRBV5-1 and TRBJ2-1; possibly TRBD1 for D (6 bases). The CDR3 extends over 15 amino acids. V gave up 4 bases and J gave up 2 bases, with 13 bases separating them. From germline, CDR1 is SGHRS and CDR2 YFSETQ.

This clonotype was seen a handful of times. The chain couples TRBV7-2 to TRBJ1-6; tentative D call: TRBD1 (6 bases). The V and J ends lost 1 base and 10 bases respectively, with 14 bases between them. This CDR3 is built from 15 residues. Germline CDR1 reads SGHTA; CDR2 reads FQGNSA. CDR3 nucleotide sequence: TGTGCCAGCAGCTTAGGGCAGGGGTTTGGATCACCCCTCCACTTT. Amino acids: CASSLGQGFGSPLHF.

This clonotype was detected only a few times. This chain connects TRBV5-1 to TRBJ2-5, with unresolved D. CDR3 length: 14 amino acids. Germline assignment: CDR1 SGHRS and CDR2 YFSETQ. V gave up 0 bases and J gave up 5 bases, with 11 bases separating them. As DNA, the CDR3 is TGCGCCAGCAGCTTGGGCCCCTTACGGGAGACCCAGTACTTC. Translation gives CASSLGPLRETQYF. The full variable domain, rest sourced from reference TRBV5-1 and TRBJ2-5, is KAGVTQTPRYLIKTRGQQVTLSCSPISGHRSVSWYQQTPGQGLQFLFEYFSETQRNKGNFPGRFSGRQFSNSRSEMNVSTLELGDSALYLCASSLGPLRETQYFGPGTRLLVL.

The chain has TRBV7-3 and TRBJ1-2, with a weak D call TRBD1 (5 bases). Germline CDR1 reads SGHTA; CDR2 reads FQGTGA. This CDR3 contains 15 residues. Trimming shortened V by 5 bases and J by 8 bases, and 21 bases separated the two germline ends. The CDR3, as DNA: TGTGCCAGCAGCCCCGCCGGGACGGCCCTTGTGGGCTACACCTTC. Translated: CASSPAGTALVGYTF.

This clonotype came up a few times. The J gene is TRBJ1-1, the V gene TRBV7-8, with a possible D match to TRBD1 (5 bases). The CDR3 extends over 14 amino acids. The V gene's germline CDR1 is SGHVS and CDR2 FQNEAQ. V was trimmed by 1 base and J by 11 bases, leaving 17 bases between them. DNA for the CDR3: TGTGCCAGCAGCTTAGTCATCACGGGGGATGGGGCTTTCTTT. Translated: CASSLVITGDGAFF.

This clonotype was found many times. The CDR3: CASSWGQDTQYF. The CDR3 DNA reads as TGTGCCAGCAGTTGGGGCCAGGATACGCAGTATTTT. V usage is TRBV12-3 or TRBV12-4 and J usage is TRBJ2-3; a possible D gene is TRBD1 (5 bases). V was clipped by 4 bases and J by 6 bases, with 8 bases between them. The CDR3 has 12 amino acids.